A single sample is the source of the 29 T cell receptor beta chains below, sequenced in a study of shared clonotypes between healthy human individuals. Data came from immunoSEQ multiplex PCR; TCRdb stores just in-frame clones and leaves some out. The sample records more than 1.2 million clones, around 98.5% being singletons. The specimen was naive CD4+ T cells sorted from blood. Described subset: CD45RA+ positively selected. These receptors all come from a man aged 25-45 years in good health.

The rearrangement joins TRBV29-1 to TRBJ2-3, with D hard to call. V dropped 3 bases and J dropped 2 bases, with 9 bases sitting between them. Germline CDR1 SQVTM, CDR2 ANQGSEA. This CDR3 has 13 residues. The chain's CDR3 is CSVEGKTTDTQYF. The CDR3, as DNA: TGCAGCGTTGAGGGGAAAACCACAGATACGCAGTATTTT.

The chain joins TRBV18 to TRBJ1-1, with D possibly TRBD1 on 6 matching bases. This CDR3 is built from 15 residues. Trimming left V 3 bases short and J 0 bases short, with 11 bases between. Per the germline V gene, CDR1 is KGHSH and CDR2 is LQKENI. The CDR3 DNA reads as TGTGCCAGCTCACCCGTGGACAGCCTGAACACTGAAGCTTTCTTT. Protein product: CASSPVDSLNTEAFF.

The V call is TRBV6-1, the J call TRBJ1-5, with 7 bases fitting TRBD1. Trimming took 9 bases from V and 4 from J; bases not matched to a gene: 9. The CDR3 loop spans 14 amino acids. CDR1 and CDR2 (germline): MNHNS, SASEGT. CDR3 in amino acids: CASLQGSGNQPQHF. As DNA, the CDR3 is TGTGCCAGTTTACAGGGGAGTGGAAATCAGCCCCAGCATTTT.

The CDR3 bases are TGCAGCGCCACCATCAACTTAATGAACACTGAAGCTTTCTTT. It yields the protein CSATINLMNTEAFF. The chain has TRBV29-1 and TRBJ1-1; no firm D call. Looked up from germline, CDR1 is SQVTM and CDR2 is ANQGSEA. Trimming removed 7 bases from V and 0 bases from J, with 15 bases in between. The CDR3 spans 14 residues.

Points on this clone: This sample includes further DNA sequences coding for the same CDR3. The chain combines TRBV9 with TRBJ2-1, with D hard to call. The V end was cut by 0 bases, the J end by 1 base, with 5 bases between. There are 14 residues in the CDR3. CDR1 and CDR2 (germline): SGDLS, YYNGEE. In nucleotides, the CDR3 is TGTGCCAGCAGCGTAGCCGGGTCCTACAATGAGCAGTTCTTC. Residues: CASSVAGSYNEQFF.

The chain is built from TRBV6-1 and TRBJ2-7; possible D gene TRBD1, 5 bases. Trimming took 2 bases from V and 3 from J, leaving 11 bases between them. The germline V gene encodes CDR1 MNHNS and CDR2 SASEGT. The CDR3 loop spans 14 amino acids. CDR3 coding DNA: TGTGCCAGCAGTGAACGACAGCGAATCTACGAGCAGTACTTC. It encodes CASSERQRIYEQYF.

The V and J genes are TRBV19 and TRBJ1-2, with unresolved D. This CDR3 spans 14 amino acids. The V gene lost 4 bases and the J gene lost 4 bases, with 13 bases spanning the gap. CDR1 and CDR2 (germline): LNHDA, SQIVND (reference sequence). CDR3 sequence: CASSKTQTFYGYTF. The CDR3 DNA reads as TGTGCCAGTAGTAAGACACAGACTTTCTATGGCTACACCTTC.

Here the CDR3 reads CASSTGFRSRSYEQYF. DNA of the CDR3: TGTGCCAGCAGTACAGGGTTTCGTAGCCGATCCTACGAGCAGTACTTC. The rearrangement links TRBV25-1 to TRBJ2-7; tentatively, D is TRBD1 (6 bases). The CDR3 loop spans 16 amino acids. Looked up from germline, CDR1 is MGHDK and CDR2 is SYGVNS. V was pared by 5 bases and J by 1 base, with 18 bases between.

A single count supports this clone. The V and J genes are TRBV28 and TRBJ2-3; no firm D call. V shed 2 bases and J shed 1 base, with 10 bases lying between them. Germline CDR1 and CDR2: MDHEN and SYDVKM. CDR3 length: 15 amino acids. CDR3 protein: CASSLRAGRTDTQYF. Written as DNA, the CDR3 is TGTGCCAGCAGTTTAAGGGCAGGTCGCACAGATACGCAGTATTTT.

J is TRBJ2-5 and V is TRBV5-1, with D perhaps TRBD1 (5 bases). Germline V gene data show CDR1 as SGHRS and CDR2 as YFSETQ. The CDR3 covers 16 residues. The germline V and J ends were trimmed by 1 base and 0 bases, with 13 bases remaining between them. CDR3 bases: TGCGCCAGCAGCTTGTATCGTTCAGGGAACCAAGAGACCCAGTACTTC. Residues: CASSLYRSGNQETQYF.

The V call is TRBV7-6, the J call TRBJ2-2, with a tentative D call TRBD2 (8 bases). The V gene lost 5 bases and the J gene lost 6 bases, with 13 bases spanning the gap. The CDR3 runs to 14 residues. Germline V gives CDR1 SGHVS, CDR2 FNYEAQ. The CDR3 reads CASSLSGTAGELFF. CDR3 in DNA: TGTGCCAGCAGCCTTAGCGGGACAGCCGGGGAGCTGTTTTTT. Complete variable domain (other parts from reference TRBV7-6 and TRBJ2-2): GAGVSQSPRYKVTKRGQDVALRCDPISGHVSLYWYRQALGQGPEFLTYFNYEAQQDKSGLPNDRFSAERPEGSISTLTIQRTEQRDSAMYRCASSLSGTAGELFFGEGSRLTVL.

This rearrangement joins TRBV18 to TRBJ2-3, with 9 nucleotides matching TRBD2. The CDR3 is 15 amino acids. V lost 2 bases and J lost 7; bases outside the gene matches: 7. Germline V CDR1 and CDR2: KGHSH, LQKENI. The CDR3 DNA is TGTGCCAGCTCACCAGCGGCGGGAGGGCTGCATACGCAGTATTTT. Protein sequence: CASSPAAGGLHTQYF.

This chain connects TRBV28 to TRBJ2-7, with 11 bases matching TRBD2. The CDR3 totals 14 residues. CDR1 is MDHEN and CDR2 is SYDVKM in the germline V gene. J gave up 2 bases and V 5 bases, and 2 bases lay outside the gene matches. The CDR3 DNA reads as TGTGCCAGCAGTACTAGCGGGAGAACCTACGAGCAGTACTTC. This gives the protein CASSTSGRTYEQYF. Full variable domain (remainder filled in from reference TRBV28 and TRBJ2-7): DVKVTQSSRYLVKRTGEKVFLECVQDMDHENMFWYRQDPGLGLRLIYFSYDVKMKEKGDIPEGYSVSREKKERFSLILESASTNQTSMYLCASSTSGRTYEQYFGPGTRLTVT.

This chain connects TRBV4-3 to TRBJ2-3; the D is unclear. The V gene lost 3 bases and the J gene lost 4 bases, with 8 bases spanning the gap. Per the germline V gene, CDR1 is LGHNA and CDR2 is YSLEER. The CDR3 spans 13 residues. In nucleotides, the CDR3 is TGCGCCAGCAGCCACGCTATGGCAGATACGCAGTATTTT. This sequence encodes CASSHAMADTQYF.

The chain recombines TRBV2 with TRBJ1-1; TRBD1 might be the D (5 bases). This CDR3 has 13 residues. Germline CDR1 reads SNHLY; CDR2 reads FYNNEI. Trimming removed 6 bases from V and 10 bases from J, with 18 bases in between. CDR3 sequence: CASRNVPSGPAFF. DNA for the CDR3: TGTGCCAGCAGGAACGTCCCTTCAGGGCCAGCTTTCTTT.

The CDR3 region has the DNA TGTGCCAGCAGTTGGACCCGCACAGATACGCAGTATTTT. It is translated as CASSWTRTDTQYF. This sequence joins TRBV28 and TRBJ2-3; D is undetermined. Trimming took off 4 bases at V and 1 base at J, with 6 bases between the two ends. The CDR3 totals 13 residues. Germline lookup yields CDR1 MDHEN and CDR2 SYDVKM.

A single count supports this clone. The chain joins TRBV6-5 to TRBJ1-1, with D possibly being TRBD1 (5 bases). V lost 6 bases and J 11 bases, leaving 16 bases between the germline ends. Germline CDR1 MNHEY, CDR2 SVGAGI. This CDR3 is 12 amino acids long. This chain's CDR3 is CASSRARGRAFF. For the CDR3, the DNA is TGTGCCAGCAGCCGTGCTAGGGGACGGGCTTTCTTT.

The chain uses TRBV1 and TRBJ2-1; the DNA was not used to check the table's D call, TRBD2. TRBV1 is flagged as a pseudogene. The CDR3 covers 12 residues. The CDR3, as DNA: TGCACCAGCGGGAGCTCCTACAATGAGCAGTTCTTC. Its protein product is CTSGSSYNEQFF.

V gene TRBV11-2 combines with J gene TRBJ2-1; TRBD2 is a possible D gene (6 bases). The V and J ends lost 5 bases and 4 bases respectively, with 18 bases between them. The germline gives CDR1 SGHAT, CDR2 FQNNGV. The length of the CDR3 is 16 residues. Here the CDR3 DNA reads TGTGCCAGCAGCCGCTCAATAGCGGAGGGGTACAATGAGCAGTTCTTC. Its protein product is CASSRSIAEGYNEQFF.

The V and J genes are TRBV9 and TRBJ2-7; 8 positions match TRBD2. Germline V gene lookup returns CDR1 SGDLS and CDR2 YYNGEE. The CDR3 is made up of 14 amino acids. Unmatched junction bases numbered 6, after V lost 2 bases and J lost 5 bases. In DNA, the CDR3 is TGTGCCAGCAGCGTTGGACTAGCATCGGACGAGCAGTACTTC. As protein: CASSVGLASDEQYF.

This CDR3 reads CASSLWRRTATYEQYF. The CDR3 DNA sequence: TGTGCCAGCAGCTTATGGAGGAGGACAGCTACCTACGAGCAGTACTTC. The rearrangement uses TRBV11-2 and TRBJ2-7; maybe TRBD1 (6 bases). Trimming cost V 2 bases and J 2 bases, with 16 bases left between them. CDR3 length: 16 residues. Per the germline V gene, CDR1 is SGHAT and CDR2 is FQNNGV. The variable domain in full, with the rest retrieved from reference TRBV11-2 and TRBJ2-7, is EAGVAQSPRYKIIEKRQSVAFWCNPISGHATLYWYQQILGQGPKLLIQFQNNGVVDDSQLPKDRFSAERLKGVDSTLKIQPAKLEDSAVYLCASSLWRRTATYEQYFGPGTRLTVT.

The CDR3 region has the DNA TGTGCCAGCAGTGGCACCGGGACAGCCTTCACCGGGGAGCTGTTTTTT. It specifies CASSGTGTAFTGELFF. The V and J genes are TRBV25-1 and TRBJ2-2; 7 bases map to TRBD1. J lost 4 bases, V lost 4 bases, and 9 bases had no gene match. The CDR3 is made up of 16 amino acids. The germline CDR1 and CDR2 sequences are MGHDK and SYGVNS.

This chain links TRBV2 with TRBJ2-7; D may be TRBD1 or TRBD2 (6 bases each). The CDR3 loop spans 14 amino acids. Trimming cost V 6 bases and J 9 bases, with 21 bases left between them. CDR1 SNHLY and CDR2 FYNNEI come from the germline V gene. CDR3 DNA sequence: TGTGCCAGCAGCGGGACCGGGGGCCCACCGCTGCAGTACTTC. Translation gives CASSGTGGPPLQYF.

The DNA of the CDR3 is TGTGCCAGCAGCCACCACTCCGGAGAATATGGCTACACCTTC. It codes for CASSHHSGEYGYTF. This chain links TRBV11-2 with TRBJ1-2; no reliable D call. Per germline, CDR1 SGHAT and CDR2 FQNNGV. Trimming took 5 bases from V and 5 from J, leaving 15 bases between them. This CDR3 is 14 amino acids long.

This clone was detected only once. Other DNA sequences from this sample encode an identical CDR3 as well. CDR3 in amino acids: CASSPRTAYNEQFF. DNA for the CDR3: TGTGCCAGCTCACCCAGGACAGCTTACAATGAGCAGTTCTTC. The chain joins TRBV18 to TRBJ2-1; possibly TRBD1 for D (6 bases). The CDR3 length is 14 residues. V gave up 3 bases and J gave up 4 bases, with 10 bases separating them. CDR1 KGHSH and CDR2 LQKENI come from the germline V gene.

This CDR3 reads CASSRVATGGYEQYF. CDR3 DNA sequence: TGTGCCAGCAGCCGAGTAGCGACAGGTGGATACGAGCAGTACTTC. The rearrangement uses TRBV11-2 and TRBJ2-7; D might be TRBD1 (6 bases). The V gene lost 5 bases and the J gene lost 4 bases, with 18 bases spanning the gap. Per germline, CDR1 SGHAT and CDR2 FQNNGV. The CDR3 spans 15 residues.

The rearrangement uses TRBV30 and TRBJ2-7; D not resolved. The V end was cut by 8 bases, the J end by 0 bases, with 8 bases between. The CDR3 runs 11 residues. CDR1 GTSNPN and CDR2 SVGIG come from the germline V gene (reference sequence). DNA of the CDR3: TGTGCCCAAGGGCGCTCCTACGAGCAGTACTTC. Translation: CAQGRSYEQYF.

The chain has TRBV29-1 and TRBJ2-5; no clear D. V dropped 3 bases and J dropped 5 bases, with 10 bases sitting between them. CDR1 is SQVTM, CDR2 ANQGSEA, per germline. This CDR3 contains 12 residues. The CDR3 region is CSVDARTETQYF. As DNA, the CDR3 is TGCAGCGTTGACGCCAGGACGGAGACCCAGTACTTC.

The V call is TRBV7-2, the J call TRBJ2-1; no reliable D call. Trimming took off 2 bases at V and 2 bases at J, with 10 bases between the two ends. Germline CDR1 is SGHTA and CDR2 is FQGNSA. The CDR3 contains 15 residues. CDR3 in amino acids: CASSLSPQTYNEQFF. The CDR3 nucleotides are TGTGCCAGCAGCTTAAGCCCGCAAACCTACAATGAGCAGTTCTTC. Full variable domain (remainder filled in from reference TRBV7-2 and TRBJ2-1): GAGVSQSPSNKVTEKGKDVELRCDPISGHTALYWYRQSLGQGLEFLIYFQGNSAPDKSGLPSDRFSAERTGGSVSTLTIQRTQQEDSAVYLCASSLSPQTYNEQFFGPGTRLTVL.